This T cell receptor (beta chain) was observed in a study of CD4 T cells in relation to SARS-CoV-2 and coronaviruses. On the study more broadly: The restricting HLA molecule for shared crossreactive spike epitopes was mapped.

The CDR3 has 13 residues. The germline V gene has CDR1 MNHEY and CDR2 SMNVEV (reference sequence). Trimming took 2 bases from V and 7 from J, leaving 11 bases between them. CD4+ T cells from unexposed donors were obtained before the COVID-19 pandemic (2011-2018). The assay was immunoSEQ multiplex PCR, and TCRdb's table has in-frame clones only and misses some. This sample has under 65,000 clones, with about nine tenths found just once. Study-level results: Crossreactive clones expanded significantly less to SARS-CoV-2 than monoreactive clones. Pre-pandemic and post-infection samples never came from the same donor.

With respect to this clone: Its antigen is undetermined.

Sequenced: memory CD4+ T cells from PBMCs. The clonotype comes from a human donor in good health. The rearrangement uses TRBV27 and TRBJ1-2; D is possibly TRBD1 (5 bases). The CDR3 loop is CASSLRGSGGYTF. In DNA form, the CDR3 reads TGTGCCAGCAGTTTACGGGGGAGTGGTGGCTACACCTTC.